Listed here are 8 T cell receptor beta chains from one sample, sequenced in a study of T-cell memory formation after mild COVID-19. TCRdb called the 5' RACE reads again in MiXCR, with one record for every CDR3 protein. The repertoire holds about 340,000 distinct CDR3 sequences, with 15% as singletons. Sequences were obtained from PBMCs or a T cell subset sorted from them (not recorded which). These receptors all stem from a man aged 18 to 29 who had mild COVID-19 (a few samples of this study predate the infection). Cell type and time point are not known.

The V call is TRBV4-1, the J call TRBJ2-4; no reliable D call. CDR1 and CDR2 from the germline V gene are MGHRA and YSYEKL. The CDR3 is 14 residues long. V was shortened by 0 bases and J by 1 base, with 4 bases between the two germline ends. CDR3 DNA: TGCGCCAGCAGCCAAGAACAGGCCAAAAACATTCAGTACTTC. Translating it yields CASSQEQAKNIQYF.

The chain joins TRBV29-1 to TRBJ2-3; 7 positions agree with TRBD1. CDR1 is SQVTM and CDR2 is ANQGSEA in the germline V gene. The CDR3 totals 15 residues. V was pared by 8 bases and J by 0 bases, with 11 bases of the junction left unmatched. CDR3 amino acids: CSTKQGITSTDTQYF. CDR3 sequence (DNA): TGCAGCACGAAACAGGGGATTACTAGCACAGATACGCAGTATTTT.

This clonotype was counted ten times or more. The rearrangement uses TRBV20-1 and TRBJ2-5; the match to TRBD2 covers 11 bases. Per germline, CDR1 DFQATT and CDR2 SNEGSKA (reference sequence). The CDR3 contains 15 residues. V trimming: 5 bases; J trimming: 5 bases; junction bases outside the gene matches: 10. CDR3 in amino acids: CSASLSGGARETQYF. The CDR3 DNA follows: TGCAGTGCTTCCCTTAGCGGGGGGGCCCGTGAGACCCAGTACTTC.

This clonotype was observed a few times. The chain joins TRBV5-1 to TRBJ2-3; tentatively, D is TRBD1 or TRBD2 (6 bases each). Trimming left V 0 bases short and J 0 bases short, with 17 bases between. Germline values: CDR1 SGHRS, CDR2 YFSETQ. The CDR3 runs 18 residues. The CDR3 is CASSLGGTSKASTDTQYF. The CDR3 DNA reads TGCGCCAGCAGCTTGGGCGGGACATCCAAAGCTAGCACAGATACGCAGTATTTT.

The chain uses TRBV6-2 or TRBV6-3 and TRBJ1-5; 12 nucleotides match TRBD1. V shed 4 bases and J 7 bases; nucleotides not matched to a gene: 5. CDR1 and CDR2 (germline): MNHEY, SVGEGT. The CDR3 has 15 residues. CDR3 sequence (DNA): TGTGCCAGCAGTTCTGGGGGACAGGGGGCCCAGCCCCAGCATTTT. Translating gives CASSSGGQGAQPQHF.

The chain carries TRBV2 and TRBJ1-5; 11 bases agree with TRBD1. With V trimmed by 5 bases and J by 7 bases, 10 bases remained unmatched. The CDR3 totals 16 residues. CDR1 and CDR2 from the germline V gene are SNHLY and FYNNEI. The CDR3, as DNA: TGTGCCAGCAGTAGACCGGGACAGGGGGGGAGCCAGCCCCAGCATTTT. It yields the protein CASSRPGQGGSQPQHF.

This chain's CDR3 is CASSLGQGTSTDTQYF. CDR3 nucleotides: TGTGCCAGCAGCTTGGGACAGGGGACTAGCACAGATACGCAGTATTTT. The rearrangement joins TRBV9 to TRBJ2-3; TRBD1 matches 10 bases. The ends lost 4 bases at V and 0 bases at J; junction bases unmatched: 5. Germline assignment: CDR1 SGDLS and CDR2 YYNGEE. The CDR3 runs 16 residues. Drawing the rest from reference TRBV9 and TRBJ2-3, the complete variable domain is DSGVTQTPKHLITATGQRVTLRCSPRSGDLSVYWYQQSLDQGLQFLIQYYNGEERAKGNILERFSAQQFPDLHSELNLSSLELGDSALYFCASSLGQGTSTDTQYFGPGTRLTVL.

V and J are TRBV6-2 or TRBV6-3 and TRBJ2-5; TRBD1 aligns across 12 bases. This CDR3 has 16 residues. The germline V gene has CDR1 MNHEY and CDR2 SVGEGT. With V trimmed by 4 bases and J by 5 bases, 8 bases remained unmatched. The CDR3 loop reads CASSLTGTGGSETQYF. In DNA, the CDR3 is TGTGCCAGCAGTTTAACCGGGACAGGGGGCTCGGAGACCCAGTACTTC.